A single sample gave rise to the 14 T cell receptor beta chains below, sequenced in a study of beta chain features in type 1 diabetes. What was sequenced were expressed TCRB transcripts, since all of the isolated RNA had been reverse transcribed. Produced via immunoSEQ multiplex PCR; TCRdb's table is partial and in-frame only. The sample consists of just over 600,000 clones, about 14% of them appearing once. The sequenced material came from naive CD4+ T cells from blood. Source of these receptors: a man younger than 30 in good health.

The CDR3 region is CASSPTGTAKNIQYF. The CDR3 region has the DNA TGTGCCAGCAGCCCCACCGGGACTGCCAAAAACATTCAGTACTTC. The chain carries TRBV4-2 and TRBJ2-4; perhaps TRBD2 as D (6 bases). The CDR3 contains 15 residues. V shed 4 bases and J shed 1 base, with 11 bases lying between them. CDR1 is LGHNA, CDR2 YNFKEQ, per germline.

The rearrangement uses TRBV5-1 and TRBJ2-2; the D gene is possibly TRBD1 (6 bases). Germline lookup yields CDR1 SGHRS and CDR2 YFSETQ. This CDR3 spans 14 amino acids. The ends were cut back, 4 bases at V and 3 bases at J, with 10 bases in the middle. The CDR3 DNA reads TGCGCCAGCAGCCAACAGGGTCACACCGGGGAGCTGTTTTTT. Amino acid sequence: CASSQQGHTGELFF.

This clone has just a few counts. The chain couples TRBV7-8 to TRBJ1-1; tentative D call: TRBD1 (5 bases). CDR3 size: 15 residues. Trimming shortened V by 2 bases and J by 1 base, and 11 bases separated the two germline ends. The V gene's germline CDR1 is SGHVS and CDR2 FQNEAQ. CDR3 nucleotide sequence: TGTGCCAGCAGCTTACCCAGGGCTCAGAACACTGAAGCTTTCTTT. It translates to CASSLPRAQNTEAFF.

This clone was detected ten times or more. Within the sample, other DNA sequences also encode this same CDR3. The V gene is TRBV7-2, the J gene TRBJ2-7; D gene unclear. V lost 3 bases and J 0 bases, leaving 0 bases between the germline ends. The germline V gene encodes CDR1 SGHTA and CDR2 FQGNSA. The CDR3 is 11 amino acids. The CDR3 protein is CASSFSYEQYF. In nucleotides, the CDR3 is TGTGCCAGCAGCTTCTCCTACGAGCAGTACTTC.

The rearrangement joins TRBV4-2 to TRBJ2-2; unclear D gene. Trimming removed 4 bases at V and 6 bases at J, with 6 bases between. The CDR3 is 12 amino acids. Germline V lookup: CDR1 LGHNA, CDR2 YNFKEQ. The CDR3 nucleotides read TGTGCCAGCAGCCCCAACTCCGGGGAGCTGTTTTTT. Translated, it gives CASSPNSGELFF.

This clone has a handful of counts. Within the sample, other DNA sequences also encode this same CDR3. The chain has TRBV20-1 and TRBJ1-4; D ambiguous. V was shortened by 3 bases and J by 7 bases, with 6 bases between the two germline ends. The germline V gene encodes CDR1 DFQATT and CDR2 SNEGSKA (reference sequence). The CDR3 is made up of 11 amino acids. The CDR3 nucleotides are TGCAGTGCTAGGAGAGGTGAAAAACTGTTTTTT. It specifies CSARRGEKLFF.

The chain uses TRBV10-3 and TRBJ2-1; D gene unclear. CDR3 length: 13 residues. Deletions cut 3 bases from V and 2 bases from J, with 5 bases between. The germline CDR1 and CDR2 sequences are ENHRY and SYGVKD. CDR3 amino acids: CAISEIAYNEQFF. Written as DNA, the CDR3 is TGTGCCATCAGTGAAATCGCCTACAATGAGCAGTTCTTC.

This clone was counted between two and nine times. V usage is TRBV2 and J usage is TRBJ2-3; D is unresolved. Germline assignment: CDR1 SNHLY and CDR2 FYNNEI. The V and J ends lost 5 bases and 1 base respectively, with 7 bases between them. The CDR3 extends over 13 amino acids. The CDR3 region is CASSTRGTDTQYF. For the CDR3, the DNA is TGTGCCAGCAGTACCCGCGGCACAGATACGCAGTATTTT.

The rearrangement uses TRBV9 and TRBJ2-3; D is ambiguous. The CDR3 covers 13 residues. CDR1 is SGDLS, CDR2 YYNGEE, per germline. Trimming stripped 3 bases from V and 2 bases from J, with 7 bases between. The CDR3: CASSGPSTDTQYF. In DNA form, the CDR3 reads TGTGCCAGCAGCGGACCGTCCACAGATACGCAGTATTTT.

The gene calls are TRBV6-6 and TRBJ2-4; D is undetermined. Trimming cost V 5 bases and J 9 bases, with 8 bases left between them. The germline gives CDR1 MNHNY, CDR2 SVGAGI (reference sequence). The CDR3 has 11 residues. DNA of the CDR3: TGTGCCAGCAGTGCCCAGCGCATTCAGTACTTC. Its protein product is CASSAQRIQYF.

This clone was observed a handful of times. This chain connects TRBV6-1 to TRBJ1-2; D gene ambiguous. Trimming stripped 3 bases from V and 6 bases from J, with 8 bases between. Germline CDR1 MNHNS, CDR2 SASEGT. The CDR3 spans 12 residues. The CDR3 sequence is CASSESYNGYTF. The CDR3 coding sequence is TGTGCCAGCAGTGAGTCTTACAATGGCTACACCTTC.

This clone was detected a few times. The rearrangement uses TRBV5-1 and TRBJ2-5, with 8 positions matching TRBD2. The germline V gene encodes CDR1 SGHRS and CDR2 YFSETQ. Unmatched junction bases numbered 11, after V lost 2 bases and J lost 2 bases. The CDR3 is 17 amino acids. The CDR3 DNA reads as TGCGCCAGCAGCTTCCCCTGGGGGAGCGGGGGACAAGAGACCCAGTACTTC. Translated, it gives CASSFPWGSGGQETQYF.

The chain recombines TRBV6-1 with TRBJ1-5, with D uncertain. The germline V and J ends were trimmed by 4 bases and 7 bases, with 8 bases remaining between them. The CDR3 has 12 amino acids. Germline CDR1 reads MNHNS; CDR2 reads SASEGT. The CDR3 region is CASSVIAQPQHF. The CDR3 nucleotides read TGTGCCAGCAGTGTCATTGCCCAGCCCCAGCATTTT.

This clone was detected only a few times. V gene TRBV18 combines with J gene TRBJ2-4; D call uncertain. The CDR3 has 16 residues. V was cut by 6 bases and J by 6 bases, with 21 bases left in between. Germline V lookup: CDR1 KGHSH, CDR2 LQKENI. CDR3 loop: CASSPWTSDFPNIQYF. In DNA, the CDR3 is TGTGCCAGCTCCCCCTGGACCTCCGATTTTCCAAACATTCAGTACTTC.